The 7 T cell receptor beta chains presented below share a single source sample, sequenced in a study of regulatory T cells in long-lasting Graves disease. Regarding time point: persistent/refractory GD, antithyroid drugs over 5 years with positive TRAb. PBMCs provided the RNA from which the TCR library was made. Construction of the TCR beta libraries employed iRepertoire HTBI primers in conjunction with Arm-PCR of CDR3 regions. TCRdb re-called the multiplex PCR reads with MiXCR, one entry per CDR3 protein. The sample has hundreds of thousands of distinct CDR3 sequences; roughly 20% are singletons. Material: peripheral blood mononuclear cells (PBMCs), obtained when the disease was refractory, from a patient treated with antithyroid drugs. These receptors came from a female donor with Graves disease.

This clonotype was counted only a few times. The chain carries TRBV7-9 and TRBJ2-5; possibly TRBD1 or TRBD2 for D (5 bases each). In germline, CDR1 is SEHNR, CDR2 FQNEAQ (reference sequence). V lost 5 bases and J 4 bases, leaving 14 bases between the germline ends. The CDR3 runs 14 residues. This CDR3 is CASSLDGAGETQYF. The DNA of the CDR3 is TGTGCCAGCAGCCTAGACGGGGCAGGAGAGACCCAGTACTTC.

This chain links TRBV6-5 with TRBJ2-5, with D uncertain. Germline CDR1 and CDR2: MNHEY and SVGAGI. Trimming stripped 3 bases from V and 12 bases from J, with 11 bases between. CDR3 length equals 11 residues. CDR3 in DNA: TGTGCCAGCAGTTATTTAGGATCCAAGTACTTC. Translation gives CASSYLGSKYF.

The rearrangement joins TRBV27 to TRBJ2-3, with D perhaps matching TRBD2 (5 bases). Germline V gene sequence: CDR1 MNHEY, CDR2 SMNVEV (reference sequence). The V and J ends lost 7 bases and 6 bases respectively, with 29 bases between them. The CDR3 consists of 18 residues. CDR3 residues: CASTPQTTREPARDTQYF. The CDR3 DNA reads as TGTGCCAGCACCCCCCAAACTACCCGGGAACCCGCCAGGGATACGCAGTATTTT.

This clonotype was counted ten times or more. The J gene is TRBJ2-5, the V gene TRBV7-9; tentatively, D is TRBD2 (6 bases). V was cut by 5 bases and J by 5 bases, with 18 bases left in between. CDR3 length equals 15 residues. Germline V lookup: CDR1 SEHNR, CDR2 FQNEAQ (reference sequence). The CDR3 region is CASSPRRSGGETQYF. The CDR3 nucleotides are TGTGCCAGCAGCCCTAGACGGTCCGGGGGTGAGACCCAGTACTTC.

This clonotype was counted a single time. The junction departs from germline at one end; a sequencing error may be responsible. This chain links TRBV20-1 with TRBJ1-4; 8 bases align to TRBD1. Germline V gene data show CDR1 as DFQATT and CDR2 as SNEGSKA (reference sequence). This CDR3 contains 14 residues. CDR3 residues: CSARGTGRDEKPFF. CDR3 nucleotide sequence: TGCAGTGCTAGAGGGACAGGGCGGGATGAAAAACCGTTTTTT.

This clonotype was counted ten times or more. The J gene is TRBJ1-6, the V gene TRBV28; 7 positions agree with TRBD1. The V gene end was trimmed by 6 bases and the J gene end by 9 bases; junction bases not matched to a gene: 11. CDR1 is MDHEN and CDR2 is SYDVKM in the germline V gene. This CDR3 contains 15 residues. The CDR3 reads CASSLPQGGGSPLHF. Written as DNA, the CDR3 is TGTGCCAGCAGCCTCCCCCAGGGGGGAGGTTCACCCCTCCACTTT.

This clonotype has at least ten counts. The V gene is TRBV29-1, the J gene TRBJ2-2, with D unresolved. The ends were cut back, 6 bases at V and 1 base at J, with 6 bases in the middle. CDR3 length: 12 residues. Germline V lookup: CDR1 SQVTM, CDR2 ANQGSEA. The CDR3 is CSVPQNTGELFF. The DNA for the CDR3 is TGCAGCGTCCCACAGAACACCGGGGAGCTGTTTTTT.